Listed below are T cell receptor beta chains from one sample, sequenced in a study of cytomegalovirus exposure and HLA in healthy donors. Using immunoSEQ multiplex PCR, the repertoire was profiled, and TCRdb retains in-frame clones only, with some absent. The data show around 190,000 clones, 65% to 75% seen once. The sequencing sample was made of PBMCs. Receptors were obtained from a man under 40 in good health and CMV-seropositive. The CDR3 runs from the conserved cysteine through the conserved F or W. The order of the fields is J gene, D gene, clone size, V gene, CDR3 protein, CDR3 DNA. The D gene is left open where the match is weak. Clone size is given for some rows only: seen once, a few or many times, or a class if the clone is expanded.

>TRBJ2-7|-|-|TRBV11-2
CASSLDRSGGVYEQYF
TGTGCCAGCAGCTTAGATCGGAGCGGTGGGGTTTACGAGCAGTACTTC
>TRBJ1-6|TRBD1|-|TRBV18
CASSPDRGRNSPLHF
TGTGCCAGCTCACCAGACAGGGGGCGAAATTCACCCCTCCACTTT
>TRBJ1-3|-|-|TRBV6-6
CASSLQGIGNTIYF
TGTGCCAGCAGTCTACAGGGTATAGGAAACACCATATATTTT
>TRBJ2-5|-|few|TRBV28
CASSLFPASWGRGTQYF
TGTGCCAGCAGTTTATTCCCTGCCTCATGGGGTAGGGGGACCCAGTACTTC
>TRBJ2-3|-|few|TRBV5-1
CASSLVGGSTDTQYF
TGCGCCAGCAGCTTGGTGGGGGGTAGCACAGATACGCAGTATTTT
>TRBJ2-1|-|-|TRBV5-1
CASSSTDKSYNEQFF
TGCGCCAGCAGCTCGACAGATAAGTCCTACAATGAGCAGTTCTTC
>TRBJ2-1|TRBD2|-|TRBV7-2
CASSLGRLAGRYEQFF
TGTGCCAGCAGCTTAGGTCGTCTAGCGGGACGGTATGAGCAGTTCTTC
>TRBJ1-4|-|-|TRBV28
CASSLYGNGEEEKLFF
TGTGCCAGCAGTTTATACGGGAACGGAGAGGAAGAAAAACTGTTTTTT
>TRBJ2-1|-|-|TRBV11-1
CASSFSDEQFF
TGTGCCAGCAGCTTCAGCGATGAGCAGTTCTTC
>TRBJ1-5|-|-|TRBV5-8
CASSRQGFSNQPQHF
TGTGCCAGCAGTCGTCAGGGTTTTAGCAATCAGCCCCAGCATTTT
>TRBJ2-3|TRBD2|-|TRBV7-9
CASSLAGGLAGGRSTQYF
TGTGCCAGCAGCTTAGCCGGGGGACTAGCGGGGGGCCGGTCTACGCAGTATTTT
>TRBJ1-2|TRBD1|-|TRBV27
CASSWTGGSYGYTF
TGTGCCAGCAGTTGGACAGGGGGCTCCTATGGCTACACCTTC
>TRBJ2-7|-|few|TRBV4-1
CASSQNTGYEQYF
TGCGCCAGCAGCCAAAACACAGGCTACGAGCAGTACTTC
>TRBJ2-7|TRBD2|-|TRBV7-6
CASSLGLASQYEQYF
TGTGCCAGCAGCTTAGGACTAGCGTCCCAGTACGAGCAGTACTTC
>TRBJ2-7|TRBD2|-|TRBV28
CASSSHSGLPSYEQYF
TGTGCCAGCAGTTCCCACTCGGGACTACCATCCTACGAGCAGTACTTC
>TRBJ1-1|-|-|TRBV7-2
CASSLGAGTCEAFF
TGTGCCAGCAGCTTAGGAGCGGGGACTTGTGAAGCTTTCTTT
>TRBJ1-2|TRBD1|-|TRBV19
CASRPSTGSRHYGYTF
TGTGCCAGTAGACCTTCGACAGGGAGTAGACATTATGGCTACACCTTC
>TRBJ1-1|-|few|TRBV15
CATSRVGQNTEAFF
TGTGCCACCAGCAGAGTAGGACAGAACACTGAAGCTTTCTTT
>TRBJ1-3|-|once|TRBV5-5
CASSLSVPGNTIYF
TGTGCCAGCAGCTTGTCGGTTCCTGGAAACACCATATATTTT
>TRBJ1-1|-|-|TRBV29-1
CSVAATTGNTEAFF
TGCAGCGTCGCCGCCACGACAGGGAACACTGAAGCTTTCTTT
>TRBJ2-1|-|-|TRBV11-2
CASSLTGTPTHNEQFF
TGTGCCAGCAGCTTAACCGGGACTCCGACCCACAATGAGCAGTTCTTC
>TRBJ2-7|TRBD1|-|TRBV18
CASLQTGGFDEQYF
TGTGCCAGCTTACAGACAGGGGGTTTCGACGAGCAGTACTTC
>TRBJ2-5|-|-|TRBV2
CASRPNSGGQETQYF
TGTGCCAGCAGGCCCAACTCAGGGGGGCAAGAGACCCAGTACTTC
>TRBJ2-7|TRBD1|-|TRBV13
CASSGGTGGPYEQYF
TGTGCCAGCAGCGGAGGGACAGGGGGCCCCTACGAGCAGTACTTC
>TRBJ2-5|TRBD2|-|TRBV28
CASGRGGVETQYF
TGTGCCAGCGGGCGGGGGGGCGTGGAGACCCAGTACTTC
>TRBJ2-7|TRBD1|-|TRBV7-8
CASSPTGVGEQYF
TGTGCCAGCAGTCCGACAGGGGTTGGCGAGCAGTACTTC
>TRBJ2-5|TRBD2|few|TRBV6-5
CASSVLAGARETQYF
TGTGCCAGCAGTGTACTAGCGGGAGCCCGAGAGACCCAGTACTTC
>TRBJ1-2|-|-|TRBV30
CAWSLGVSGGYTF
TGTGCCTGGAGTCTAGGGGTGTCGGGTGGCTACACCTTC
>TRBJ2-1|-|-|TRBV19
CASSIAGASNEQFF
TGTGCCAGTAGTATCGCGGGGGCCTCTAATGAGCAGTTCTTC
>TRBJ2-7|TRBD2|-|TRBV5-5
CASSSGSGSYEQYF
TGTGCCAGCAGCTCGGGTAGCGGGAGCTACGAGCAGTACTTC
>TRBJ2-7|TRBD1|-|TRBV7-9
CSSSPLEGGQGYEQYF
TGTTCCAGCAGCCCTTTAGAGGGAGGACAGGGCTACGAGCAGTACTTC
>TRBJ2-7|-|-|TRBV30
CAWSANYEQYF
TGTGCCTGGAGTGCAAACTACGAGCAGTACTTC
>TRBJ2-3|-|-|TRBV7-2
CASRPPEGTQYF
TGTGCCAGCAGACCACCGGAGGGTACGCAGTATTTT
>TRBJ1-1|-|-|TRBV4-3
CASSQETRVNTEAFF
TGCGCCAGCAGCCAAGAAACCAGGGTGAACACTGAAGCTTTCTTT
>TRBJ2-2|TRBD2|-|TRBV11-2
CASSPRTSGRVRELFF
TGTGCCAGCAGCCCGCGGACTAGCGGGCGTGTGCGGGAGCTGTTTTTT
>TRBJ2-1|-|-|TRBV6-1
CATSINSYNEQFF
TGTGCCACCTCTATCAACTCCTACAATGAGCAGTTCTTC
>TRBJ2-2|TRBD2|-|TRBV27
CASTLGTSGSGELFF
TGTGCCAGCACTTTAGGGACTAGCGGGTCCGGGGAGCTGTTTTTT
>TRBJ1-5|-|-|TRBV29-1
CSVETGNNQPQHF
TGCAGCGTTGAAACGGGAAACAATCAGCCCCAGCATTTT
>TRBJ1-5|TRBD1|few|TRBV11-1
CASSAGTGWNQPQHF
TGTGCCAGCAGCGCCGGGACAGGGTGGAATCAGCCCCAGCATTTT
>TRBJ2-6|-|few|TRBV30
CAWSGQTLSGANVLTF
TGTGCCTGGAGTGGACAGACCCTCTCTGGGGCCAACGTCCTGACTTTC
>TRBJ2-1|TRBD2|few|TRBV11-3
CASSLGTGTSKFF
TGTGCCAGCAGCTTAGGAACCGGGACTAGTAAGTTCTTC
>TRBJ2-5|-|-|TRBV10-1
CASSPLGHVRETQYF
TGCGCCAGCAGTCCTCTTGGACACGTAAGGGAGACCCAGTACTTC
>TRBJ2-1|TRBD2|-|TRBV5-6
CASSGGTSGDVYNEQFF
TGTGCCAGCAGCGGGGGGACTAGCGGGGATGTCTACAATGAGCAGTTCTTC
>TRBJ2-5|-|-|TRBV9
CASSVGGSVMETQYF
TGTGCCAGCAGCGTAGGTGGTAGCGTAATGGAGACCCAGTACTTC
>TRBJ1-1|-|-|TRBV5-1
CASSLVGALNTEAFF
TGCGCCAGCAGCTTGGTAGGGGCCTTGAACACTGAAGCTTTCTTT
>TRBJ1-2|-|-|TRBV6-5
CASKDGGYGYTF
TGTGCCAGCAAGGACGGGGGCTATGGCTACACCTTC
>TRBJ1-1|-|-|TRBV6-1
CASREGNTEAFF
TGTGCCAGCAGGGAGGGGAACACTGAAGCTTTCTTT
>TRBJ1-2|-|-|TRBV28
CASSFQGYGYTF
TGTGCCAGCAGTTTCCAGGGTTATGGCTACACCTTC
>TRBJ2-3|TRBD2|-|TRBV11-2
CASSSSSGTQYF
TGTGCCAGCAGCTCCTCTAGCGGTACGCAGTATTTT
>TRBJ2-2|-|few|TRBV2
CASSRANTGELFF
TGTGCCAGCAGCCGTGCGAACACCGGGGAGCTGTTTTTT
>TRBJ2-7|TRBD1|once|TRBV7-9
CASSLAWDSYYEQYF
TGTGCCAGCAGCTTAGCGTGGGACAGCTACTACGAGCAGTACTTC
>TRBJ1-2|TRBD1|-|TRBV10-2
CASKGTGGNYGYTF
TGCGCCAGCAAAGGGACAGGGGGAAACTATGGCTACACCTTC
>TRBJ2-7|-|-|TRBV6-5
CASSGPGSYEQYF
TGTGCCAGCAGTGGGCCGGGATCCTACGAGCAGTACTTC
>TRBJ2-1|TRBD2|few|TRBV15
CATSRDSVRRRTSDDNEQFF
TGTGCCACCAGCAGAGATAGCGTGAGGCGGCGGACTAGCGACGACAATGAGCAGTTCTTC
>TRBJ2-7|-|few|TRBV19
CASATPTRSYEQYF
TGTGCCAGTGCGACCCCGACACGATCCTACGAGCAGTACTTC